These 16 T cell receptor beta chains share one sample of origin, sequenced in a study of lymphopenia after photon versus proton radiotherapy. Assay used: immunoSEQ multiplex PCR; TCRdb lists only in-frame clones, some missing. The sample holds 35,000 to 45,000 clones; approximately 80% are singletons and the top ten take over 20%. This material consisted of peripheral blood, taken from a patient treated with proton-based radiotherapy. Every receptor here comes from a woman in her 70s with pancreatic cancer.

The chain uses TRBV29-1 and TRBJ1-2, with a possible D match to TRBD1 (5 bases). The CDR3 length is 14 residues. Deletions cut 5 bases from V and 8 bases from J, with 21 bases between. CDR1 and CDR2 (germline): SQVTM, ANQGSEA. The CDR3 sequence: CSVRIHRRGRGYTF. The CDR3 region has the DNA TGCAGCGTTCGAATCCACAGGAGAGGTCGCGGCTACACCTTC.

The J gene is TRBJ1-2, the V gene TRBV29-1, with D unresolved. The CDR3 is 13 residues long. CDR1 SQVTM and CDR2 ANQGSEA come from the germline V gene. The ends were cut back, 1 base at V and 4 bases at J, with 10 bases in the middle. The CDR3 region has the DNA TGCAGCGTTGAAGTAACAGCCCCCTATGGCTACACCTTC. Translated: CSVEVTAPYGYTF.

The rearrangement links TRBV5-1 to TRBJ1-2; no clear D. The V gene's germline CDR1 is SGHRS and CDR2 YFSETQ. The CDR3 consists of 15 residues. The ends were cut back, 0 bases at V and 4 bases at J, with 13 bases in the middle. Here the CDR3 reads CASSLDVGSGYGYTF. The DNA for the CDR3 is TGCGCCAGCAGCTTGGATGTGGGCAGTGGCTATGGCTACACCTTC.

The rearrangement links TRBV6-1 to TRBJ2-2; D not certain. The CDR3 covers 15 residues. The germline V and J ends were trimmed by 4 bases and 0 bases, with 9 bases remaining between them. The V gene's germline CDR1 is MNHNS and CDR2 SASEGT. CDR3 amino acids: CASSADRSNTGELFF. CDR3 DNA sequence: TGTGCCAGCAGTGCGGACCGATCGAACACCGGGGAGCTGTTTTTT.

The chain carries TRBV6-1 and TRBJ2-5; possible D gene TRBD2, 6 bases. Germline CDR1 and CDR2: MNHNS and SASEGT. The germline V and J ends were trimmed by 6 bases and 4 bases, with 24 bases remaining between them. The CDR3 totals 17 residues. Here the CDR3 reads CASRESRGGVGGETQYF. The CDR3 DNA reads as TGTGCCAGCAGGGAATCCCGTGGCGGGGTGGGAGGAGAGACCCAGTACTTC.

The rearrangement links TRBV6-5 to TRBJ1-6; D is possibly TRBD1 (6 bases). This CDR3 is 14 amino acids long. Trimming pared 5 bases from V and 6 bases from J, leaving 11 bases between. The germline V gene encodes CDR1 MNHEY and CDR2 SVGAGI. The CDR3 DNA follows: TGTGCCAGCAGTACAGGGAGAGTTAATTCACCCCTCCACTTT. Its translation: CASSTGRVNSPLHF.

The V call is TRBV4-1, the J call TRBJ2-3, with 9 bases that match TRBD2. V gave up 0 bases and J gave up 4 bases; unmatched junction bases: 5. From germline, CDR1 is MGHRA and CDR2 YSYEKL. CDR3 length: 16 amino acids. This CDR3 is CASSQDIAGAPDTQYF. The CDR3 DNA reads TGCGCCAGCAGCCAAGATATAGCGGGAGCCCCAGATACGCAGTATTTT.

The genes are TRBV30 and TRBJ2-5, with TRBD2 matching over 10 bases. Losses at the gene ends were 1 base for V and 4 bases for J; bases not matched to a gene: 6. Per germline, CDR1 GTSNPN and CDR2 SVGIG (reference sequence). The CDR3 sequence is 15 residues long. The CDR3 sequence: CAWSAGTSVRETQYF. The CDR3 DNA sequence: TGTGCCTGGAGTGCCGGGACTAGCGTCCGAGAGACCCAGTACTTC.

The chain couples TRBV28 to TRBJ1-1; D ambiguous. The germline gives CDR1 MDHEN, CDR2 SYDVKM. The CDR3 totals 11 residues. Trimming took 7 bases from V and 4 from J, leaving 7 bases between them. Here the CDR3 DNA reads TGTGCCAGCAATTCGATCACTGAAGCTTTCTTT. Residues: CASNSITEAFF.

The J gene is TRBJ1-1, the V gene TRBV27, with a possible D match to TRBD1 (5 bases). Germline loops: CDR1 MNHEY, CDR2 SMNVEV (reference sequence). V was clipped by 5 bases and J by 6 bases, with 19 bases between them. The CDR3 is made up of 15 amino acids. The CDR3, as DNA: TGTGCCAGCAGTACCGGACAACCAGACGAGGCTGAAGCTTTCTTT. Its translation is CASSTGQPDEAEAFF.

V usage is TRBV7-2 and J usage is TRBJ1-3, with 7 bases matching TRBD1. Germline-derived CDR1 and CDR2 are SGHTA and FQGNSA. The CDR3 is made up of 16 amino acids. The junction had 7 bases not matched to a gene; V was cut back by 5 bases and J by 0 bases. The CDR3 protein is CASSPQGSGSGNTIYF. The CDR3 region has the DNA TGTGCCAGCAGCCCACAGGGGAGCGGCTCTGGAAACACCATATATTTT.

This chain joins TRBV7-6 and TRBJ1-1; D not resolved. The CDR3 sequence is 11 residues long. V gave up 9 bases and J gave up 6 bases, with 11 bases separating them. The V gene's germline CDR1 is SGHVS and CDR2 FNYEAQ. The DNA for the CDR3 is TGTGCCAGTGCGGTGGGCCCTGAAGCTTTCTTT. Its protein product is CASAVGPEAFF.

V gene TRBV28 combines with J gene TRBJ2-7; 7 bases are a match to TRBD1. Germline V CDR1 and CDR2: MDHEN, SYDVKM. CDR3 length: 15 residues. V lost 4 bases, J lost 4 bases, and 10 bases stayed unmatched. CDR3 DNA: TGTGCCAGCAGTTCCCCTCGACAGGGTTCGTACGAGCAGTACTTC. It codes for CASSSPRQGSYEQYF. Full variable domain (remainder filled in from reference TRBV28 and TRBJ2-7): DVKVTQSSRYLVKRTGEKVFLECVQDMDHENMFWYRQDPGLGLRLIYFSYDVKMKEKGDIPEGYSVSREKKERFSLILESASTNQTSMYLCASSSPRQGSYEQYFGPGTRLTVT.

This clone came up a few times. The chain combines TRBV19 with TRBJ2-7; TRBD1 matches at 7 bases. The germline V gene encodes CDR1 LNHDA and CDR2 SQIVND (reference sequence). V was clipped by 10 bases and J by 0 bases; unmatched bases: 12. The CDR3 covers 15 residues. The CDR3 sequence: CATRKGGMSSYEQYF. CDR3 nucleotide sequence: TGTGCCACCAGAAAAGGGGGCATGAGCTCCTACGAGCAGTACTTC.

The J gene is TRBJ1-1, the V gene TRBV5-8; TRBD1 is a possible D gene (5 bases). V dropped 4 bases and J dropped 2 bases, with 6 bases sitting between them. The germline CDR1 and CDR2 sequences are SGHTS and YDEGEE. This CDR3 has 12 amino acids. The CDR3, as DNA: TGTGCCAGCAGCGACAGTAACACTGAAGCTTTCTTT. It specifies CASSDSNTEAFF.

The V call is TRBV27, the J call TRBJ1-2; D is undetermined. The CDR3 is made up of 13 amino acids. The V end was cut by 3 bases, the J end by 2 bases, with 7 bases between. The germline V gene has CDR1 MNHEY and CDR2 SMNVEV (reference sequence). The CDR3 sequence: CASSLSTNYGYTF. The CDR3 DNA follows: TGTGCCAGCAGTTTGAGTACAAACTATGGCTACACCTTC.